This T cell receptor (beta chain) was recovered during a study of blood T cells in healthy people across ages. Per-sample yields of isolated PBMCs were at least 7 million. Germline CDR1 is SGHDN and CDR2 is FVKESK. The CDR3 length is 13 residues. Trimming took 1 base from V and 5 from J; bases not matched to a gene: 0. Combining a sample-barcoded 5' primer with a J-beta primer mix, a second PCR ran for roughly 7 to 12 cycles. TCRdb redid the calling of the 5' RACE reads with MiXCR, one entry per CDR3 protein. The sample comprises roughly 800,000 distinct CDR3 sequences, roughly 64% of which are singletons, and roughly 22% rests with the top ten.

The sequencing input was blood. The rearrangement links TRBV14 to TRBJ2-3; 7 positions agree with TRBD1. The source is a young man in good health. The CDR3 sequence is CASSQGTGDTQYF. The CDR3 nucleotides are TGTGCCAGCAGCCAAGGGACAGGAGATACGCAGTATTTT.